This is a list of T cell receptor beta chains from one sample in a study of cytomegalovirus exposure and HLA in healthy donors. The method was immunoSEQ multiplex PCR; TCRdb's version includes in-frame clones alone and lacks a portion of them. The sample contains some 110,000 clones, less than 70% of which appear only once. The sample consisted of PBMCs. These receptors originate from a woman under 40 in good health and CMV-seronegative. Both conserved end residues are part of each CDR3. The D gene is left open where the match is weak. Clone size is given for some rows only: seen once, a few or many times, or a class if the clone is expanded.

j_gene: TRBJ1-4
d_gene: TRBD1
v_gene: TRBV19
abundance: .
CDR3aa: CASIGQGDEKLFF
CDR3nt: TGTGCCAGTATCGGACAGGGGGATGAAAAACTGTTTTTT

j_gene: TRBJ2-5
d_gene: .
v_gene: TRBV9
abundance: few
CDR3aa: CASSVGWSRETQYF
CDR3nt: TGTGCCAGCAGCGTAGGGTGGAGCCGGGAGACCCAGTACTTC

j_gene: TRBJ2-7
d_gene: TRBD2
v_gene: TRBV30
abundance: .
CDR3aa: CAWSRISAGPYEQYF
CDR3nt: TGTGCCTGGAGTAGGATATCAGCGGGACCCTACGAGCAGTACTTC

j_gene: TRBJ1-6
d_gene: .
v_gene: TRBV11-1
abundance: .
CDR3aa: CASGNPLTGNYNSPLHF
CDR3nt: TGTGCCAGCGGCAACCCCTTGACAGGAAACTATAATTCACCCCTCCACTTT

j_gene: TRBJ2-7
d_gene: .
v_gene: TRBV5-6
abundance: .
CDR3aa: CASRLGFVSGSLDEQYF
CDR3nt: TGTGCCAGCAGGCTGGGGTTCGTGTCGGGGTCGTTGGACGAGCAGTACTTC

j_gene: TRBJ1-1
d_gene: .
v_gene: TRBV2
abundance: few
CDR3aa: CASSGLGGAEAFF
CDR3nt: TGTGCCAGCAGTGGGTTAGGGGGGGCTGAAGCTTTCTTT

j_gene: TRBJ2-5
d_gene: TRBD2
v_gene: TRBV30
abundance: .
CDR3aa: CAWSRLAGGETQYF
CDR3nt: TGTGCCTGGAGTAGGCTAGCGGGAGGAGAGACCCAGTACTTC

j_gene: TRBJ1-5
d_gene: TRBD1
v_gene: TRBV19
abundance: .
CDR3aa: CASSILQGARGQPQHF
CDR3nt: TGTGCCAGTAGTATACTCCAGGGGGCTAGGGGGCAGCCCCAGCATTTT

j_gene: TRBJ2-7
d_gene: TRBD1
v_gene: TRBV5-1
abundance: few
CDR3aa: CASSPTGQHYEQYF
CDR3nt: TGCGCCAGCAGCCCCACGGGACAGCACTACGAGCAGTACTTC

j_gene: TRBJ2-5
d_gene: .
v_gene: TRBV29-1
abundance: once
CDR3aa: CSVWVLGALETQYF
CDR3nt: TGCAGCGTGTGGGTATTGGGGGCGCTGGAGACCCAGTACTTC

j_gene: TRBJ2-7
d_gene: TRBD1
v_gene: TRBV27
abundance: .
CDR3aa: CASRPTGASEQYF
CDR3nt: TGTGCCAGCAGGCCGACAGGGGCGAGTGAGCAGTACTTC

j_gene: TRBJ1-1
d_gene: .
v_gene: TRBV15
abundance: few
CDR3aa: CATTVDKLNTEAFF
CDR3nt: TGTGCCACAACAGTTGACAAGCTTAACACTGAAGCTTTCTTT

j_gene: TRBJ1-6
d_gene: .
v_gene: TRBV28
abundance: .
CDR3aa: CASSPLSPSTGLSSYNSPLHF
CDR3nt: TGTGCCAGCAGCCCTCTTTCTCCTTCGACAGGACTTAGCTCCTATAATTCACCCCTCCACTTT

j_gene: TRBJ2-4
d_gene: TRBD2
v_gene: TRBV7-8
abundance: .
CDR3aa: CASSASGTKNIQYF
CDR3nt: TGTGCCAGCAGCGCTAGCGGGACCAAAAACATTCAGTACTTC

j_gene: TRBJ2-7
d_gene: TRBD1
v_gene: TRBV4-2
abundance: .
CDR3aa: CASSQFGTELYEQYF
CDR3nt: TGTGCCAGCAGCCAATTTGGGACAGAGTTATACGAGCAGTACTTC

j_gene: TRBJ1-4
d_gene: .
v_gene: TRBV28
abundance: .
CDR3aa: CASSLGSSGSNEKLFF
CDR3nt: TGTGCCAGCAGCCTCGGTTCAAGTGGTAGTAATGAAAAACTGTTTTTT

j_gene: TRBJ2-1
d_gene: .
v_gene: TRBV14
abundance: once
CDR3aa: CASNLARGIRYNEQFF
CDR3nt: TGTGCCAGCAACCTCGCGAGGGGGATTCGCTACAATGAGCAGTTCTTC

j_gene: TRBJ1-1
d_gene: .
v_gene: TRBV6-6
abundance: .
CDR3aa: CAIQHPNRGAFF
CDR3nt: TGTGCCATTCAACACCCTAATAGGGGGGCTTTCTTT

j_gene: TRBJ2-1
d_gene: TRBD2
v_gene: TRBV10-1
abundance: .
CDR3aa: CASSEVSGSYNEQFF
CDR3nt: TGCGCCAGCAGTGAGGTTAGCGGGAGCTACAATGAGCAGTTCTTC

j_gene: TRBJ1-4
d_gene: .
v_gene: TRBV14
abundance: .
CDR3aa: CASSQGGSSTNEKLFF
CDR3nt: TGTGCCAGCAGCCAAGGCGGGTCTTCAACTAATGAAAAACTGTTTTTT

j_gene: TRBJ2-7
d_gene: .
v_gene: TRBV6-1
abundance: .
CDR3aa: CASSEQGREPYEQYF
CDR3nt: TGTGCCAGCAGTGAACAGGGTCGGGAGCCCTACGAGCAGTACTTC

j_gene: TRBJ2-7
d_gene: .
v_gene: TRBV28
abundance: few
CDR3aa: CASRSGMGDEQYF
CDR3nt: TGTGCCAGCAGGTCGGGGATGGGTGACGAGCAGTACTTC

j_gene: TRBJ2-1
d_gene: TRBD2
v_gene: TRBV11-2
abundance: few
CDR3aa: CASSPRLAGGEVVSFEQFF
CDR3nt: TGTGCCAGCAGCCCGAGACTAGCGGGAGGGGAGGTAGTCAGTTTTGAGCAGTTCTTC

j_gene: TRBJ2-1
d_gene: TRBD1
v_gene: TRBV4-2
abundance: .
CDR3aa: CASSHPGGAYNEQFF
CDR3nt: TGTGCCAGCAGCCATCCAGGGGGAGCCTACAATGAGCAGTTCTTC

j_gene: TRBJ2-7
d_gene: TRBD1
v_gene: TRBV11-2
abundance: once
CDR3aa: CASSSHRGRISSYEQYF
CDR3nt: TGTGCCAGCAGCTCGCACAGGGGGCGCATAAGCTCCTACGAGCAGTACTTC

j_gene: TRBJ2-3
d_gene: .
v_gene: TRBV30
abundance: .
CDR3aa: CALSMMGGNTDTQYF
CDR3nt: TGTGCCTTATCTATGATGGGGGGAAACACAGATACGCAGTATTTT

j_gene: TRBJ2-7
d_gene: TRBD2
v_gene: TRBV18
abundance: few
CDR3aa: CASSPPGTSGSSYEQYF
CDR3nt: TGTGCCAGCTCACCACCCGGGACTAGCGGGAGCTCCTACGAGCAGTACTTC

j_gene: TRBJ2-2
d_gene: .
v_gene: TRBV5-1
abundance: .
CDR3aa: CASSLDLGVNTGELFF
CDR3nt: TGCGCCAGCAGCTTGGATTTAGGGGTTAACACCGGGGAGCTGTTTTTT

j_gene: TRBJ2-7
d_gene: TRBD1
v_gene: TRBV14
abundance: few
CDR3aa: CASSDGTGFREQYF
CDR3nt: TGTGCCAGCAGCGATGGGACAGGGTTTCGAGAGCAGTACTTC

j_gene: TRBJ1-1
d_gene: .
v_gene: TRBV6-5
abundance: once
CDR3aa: CASSQRASEAFF
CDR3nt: TGTGCCAGCAGCCAACGCGCTTCTGAAGCTTTCTTT

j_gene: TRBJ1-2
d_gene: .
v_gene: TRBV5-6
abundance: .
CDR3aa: CASSLARGGYTF
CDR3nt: TGTGCCAGCAGCTTGGCCCGGGGGGGCTACACCTTC

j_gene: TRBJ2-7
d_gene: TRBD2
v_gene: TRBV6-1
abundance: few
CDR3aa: CASRTSGRNEQYF
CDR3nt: TGTGCCAGCAGGACTAGCGGGAGGAACGAGCAGTACTTC

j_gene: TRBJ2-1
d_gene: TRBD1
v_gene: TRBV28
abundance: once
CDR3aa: CASSIIGTGGWNEQFF
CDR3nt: TGTGCCAGCAGTATAATCGGGACAGGGGGATGGAATGAGCAGTTCTTC

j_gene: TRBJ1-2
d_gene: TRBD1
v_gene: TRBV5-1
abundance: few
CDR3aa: CASRQGVTYGYTF
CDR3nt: TGCGCCAGCAGACAGGGGGTGACCTATGGCTACACCTTC

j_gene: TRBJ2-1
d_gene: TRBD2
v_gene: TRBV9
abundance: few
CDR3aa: CASSGQREGSYNEQFF
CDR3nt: TGTGCCAGCAGCGGACAGCGGGAGGGATCCTACAATGAGCAGTTCTTC

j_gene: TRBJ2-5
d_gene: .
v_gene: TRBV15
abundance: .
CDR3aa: CATSRPFGGQETQYF
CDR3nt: TGTGCCACCAGCAGACCCTTCGGGGGACAAGAGACCCAGTACTTC

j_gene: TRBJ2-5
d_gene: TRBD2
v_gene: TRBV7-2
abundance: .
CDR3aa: CASSLRLAGGRWETQYF
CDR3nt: TGTGCCAGCAGCTTAAGACTAGCGGGAGGGCGGTGGGAGACCCAGTACTTC

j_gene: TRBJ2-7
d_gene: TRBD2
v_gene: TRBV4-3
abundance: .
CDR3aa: CASSQERTSLAYEQYF
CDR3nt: TGCGCCAGCAGCCAAGAACGGACTAGCTTGGCCTACGAGCAGTACTTC

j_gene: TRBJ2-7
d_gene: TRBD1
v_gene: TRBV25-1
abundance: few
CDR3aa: CASSVQGATYEQYF
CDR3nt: TGTGCCAGCAGTGTGCAGGGGGCAACCTACGAGCAGTACTTC

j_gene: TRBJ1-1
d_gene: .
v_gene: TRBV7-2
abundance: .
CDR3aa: CASSRDTYTEAFF
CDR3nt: TGTGCCAGCAGCCGGGACACTTATACTGAAGCTTTCTTT

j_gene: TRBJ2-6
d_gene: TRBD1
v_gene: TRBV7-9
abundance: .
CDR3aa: CASSPRGWGSSGANVLTF
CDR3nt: TGTGCCAGCAGCCCCAGGGGGTGGGGTAGCTCTGGGGCCAACGTCCTGACTTTC

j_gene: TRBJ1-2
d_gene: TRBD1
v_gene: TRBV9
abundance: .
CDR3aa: CASSVGGQGSYGYTF
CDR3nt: TGTGCCAGCAGCGTAGGCGGACAGGGATCCTATGGCTACACCTTC

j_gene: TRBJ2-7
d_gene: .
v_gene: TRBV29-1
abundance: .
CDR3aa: CSVDSPGTYEQYF
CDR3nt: TGCAGCGTTGACTCTCCGGGAACCTACGAGCAGTACTTC

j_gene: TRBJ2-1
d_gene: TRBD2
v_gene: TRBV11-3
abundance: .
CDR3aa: CASSLVLTSGTGEQFF
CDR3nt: TGTGCCAGCAGCTTAGTCTTGACTAGCGGGACCGGCGAGCAGTTCTTC

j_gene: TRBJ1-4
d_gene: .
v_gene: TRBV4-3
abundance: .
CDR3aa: CASSASGTSEKREKLFF
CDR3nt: TGCGCCAGCAGCGCCAGCGGGACCTCCGAGAAAAGGGAAAAACTGTTTTTT

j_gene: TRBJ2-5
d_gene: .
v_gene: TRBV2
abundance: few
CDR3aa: CASSETRGFETQYF
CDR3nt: TGTGCCAGCAGTGAAACTCGGGGTTTTGAGACCCAGTACTTC

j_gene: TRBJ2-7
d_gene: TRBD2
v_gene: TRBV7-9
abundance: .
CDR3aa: CASTRSGRAYEQYF
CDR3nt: TGTGCCAGCACCCGTAGCGGGAGGGCCTACGAGCAGTACTTC

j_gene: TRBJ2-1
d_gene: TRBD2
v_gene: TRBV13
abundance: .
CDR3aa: CASSPRGSSYNEQFF
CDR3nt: TGTGCCAGCAGCCCGCGGGGGAGCTCCTACAATGAGCAGTTCTTC

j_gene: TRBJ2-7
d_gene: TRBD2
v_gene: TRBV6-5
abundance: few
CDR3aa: CASLARAGAYEQYF
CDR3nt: TGTGCCAGCTTGGCAAGAGCGGGAGCCTACGAGCAGTACTTC

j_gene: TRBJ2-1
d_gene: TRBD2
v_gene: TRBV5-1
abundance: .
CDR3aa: CASSYTGTSGSNEQFF
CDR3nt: TGCGCCAGCAGCTACACCGGGACTAGCGGGAGTAATGAGCAGTTCTTC

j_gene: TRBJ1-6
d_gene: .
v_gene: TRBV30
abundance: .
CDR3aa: CAWKLRAGYSPLHF
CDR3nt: TGTGCCTGGAAGTTGAGAGCGGGGTATTCACCCCTCCACTTT

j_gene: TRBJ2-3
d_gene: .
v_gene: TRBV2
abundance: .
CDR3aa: CASNRDGVDTQYF
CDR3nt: TGTGCCAGCAACCGTGACGGGGTAGATACGCAGTATTTT

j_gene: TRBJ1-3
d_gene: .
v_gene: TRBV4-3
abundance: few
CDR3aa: CASSQDLQIGNTIYF
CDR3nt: TGCGCCAGCAGCCAAGATTTGCAGATTGGAAACACCATATATTTT

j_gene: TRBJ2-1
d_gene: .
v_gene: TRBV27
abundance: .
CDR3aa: CASLEIGSGYNEQFF
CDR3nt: TGTGCCAGCTTAGAAATCGGGAGTGGTTACAATGAGCAGTTCTTC

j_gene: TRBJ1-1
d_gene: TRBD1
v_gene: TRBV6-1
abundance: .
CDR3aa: CASIKGAQGLAFF
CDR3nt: TGTGCCAGCATCAAGGGGGCCCAGGGGCTAGCTTTCTTT

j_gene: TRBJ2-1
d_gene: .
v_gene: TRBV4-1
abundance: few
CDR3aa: CASSRYRETRALLRDNEQFF
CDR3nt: TGCGCCAGCAGCCGTTACAGGGAGACCCGGGCTCTCCTTCGGGACAATGAGCAGTTCTTC

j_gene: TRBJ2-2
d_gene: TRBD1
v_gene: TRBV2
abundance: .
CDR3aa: CASSVQGSGELFF
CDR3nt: TGTGCCAGCAGTGTACAGGGGTCCGGGGAGCTGTTTTTT

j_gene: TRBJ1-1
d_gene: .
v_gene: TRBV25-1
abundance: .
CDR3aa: CASSELTGKTRNTEAFF
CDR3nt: TGTGCCAGCAGTGAATTAACGGGGAAGACGCGGAACACTGAAGCTTTCTTT